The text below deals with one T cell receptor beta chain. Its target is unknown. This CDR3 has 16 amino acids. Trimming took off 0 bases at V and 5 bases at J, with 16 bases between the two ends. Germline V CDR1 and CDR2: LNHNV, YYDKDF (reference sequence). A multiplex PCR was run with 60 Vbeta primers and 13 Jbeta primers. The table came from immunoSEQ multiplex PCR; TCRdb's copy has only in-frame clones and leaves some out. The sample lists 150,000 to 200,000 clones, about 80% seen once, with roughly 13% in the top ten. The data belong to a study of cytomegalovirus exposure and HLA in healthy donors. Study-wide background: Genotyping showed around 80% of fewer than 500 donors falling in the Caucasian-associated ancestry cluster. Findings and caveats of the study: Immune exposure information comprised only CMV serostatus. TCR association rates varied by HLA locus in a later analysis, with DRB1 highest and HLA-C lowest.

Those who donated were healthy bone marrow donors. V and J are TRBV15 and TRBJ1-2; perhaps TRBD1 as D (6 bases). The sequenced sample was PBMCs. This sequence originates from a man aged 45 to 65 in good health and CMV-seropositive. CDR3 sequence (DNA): TGTGCCACCAGCAGAGATCCCCGAGACAGGAGTTATGGCTACACCTTC. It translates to CATSRDPRDRSYGYTF.